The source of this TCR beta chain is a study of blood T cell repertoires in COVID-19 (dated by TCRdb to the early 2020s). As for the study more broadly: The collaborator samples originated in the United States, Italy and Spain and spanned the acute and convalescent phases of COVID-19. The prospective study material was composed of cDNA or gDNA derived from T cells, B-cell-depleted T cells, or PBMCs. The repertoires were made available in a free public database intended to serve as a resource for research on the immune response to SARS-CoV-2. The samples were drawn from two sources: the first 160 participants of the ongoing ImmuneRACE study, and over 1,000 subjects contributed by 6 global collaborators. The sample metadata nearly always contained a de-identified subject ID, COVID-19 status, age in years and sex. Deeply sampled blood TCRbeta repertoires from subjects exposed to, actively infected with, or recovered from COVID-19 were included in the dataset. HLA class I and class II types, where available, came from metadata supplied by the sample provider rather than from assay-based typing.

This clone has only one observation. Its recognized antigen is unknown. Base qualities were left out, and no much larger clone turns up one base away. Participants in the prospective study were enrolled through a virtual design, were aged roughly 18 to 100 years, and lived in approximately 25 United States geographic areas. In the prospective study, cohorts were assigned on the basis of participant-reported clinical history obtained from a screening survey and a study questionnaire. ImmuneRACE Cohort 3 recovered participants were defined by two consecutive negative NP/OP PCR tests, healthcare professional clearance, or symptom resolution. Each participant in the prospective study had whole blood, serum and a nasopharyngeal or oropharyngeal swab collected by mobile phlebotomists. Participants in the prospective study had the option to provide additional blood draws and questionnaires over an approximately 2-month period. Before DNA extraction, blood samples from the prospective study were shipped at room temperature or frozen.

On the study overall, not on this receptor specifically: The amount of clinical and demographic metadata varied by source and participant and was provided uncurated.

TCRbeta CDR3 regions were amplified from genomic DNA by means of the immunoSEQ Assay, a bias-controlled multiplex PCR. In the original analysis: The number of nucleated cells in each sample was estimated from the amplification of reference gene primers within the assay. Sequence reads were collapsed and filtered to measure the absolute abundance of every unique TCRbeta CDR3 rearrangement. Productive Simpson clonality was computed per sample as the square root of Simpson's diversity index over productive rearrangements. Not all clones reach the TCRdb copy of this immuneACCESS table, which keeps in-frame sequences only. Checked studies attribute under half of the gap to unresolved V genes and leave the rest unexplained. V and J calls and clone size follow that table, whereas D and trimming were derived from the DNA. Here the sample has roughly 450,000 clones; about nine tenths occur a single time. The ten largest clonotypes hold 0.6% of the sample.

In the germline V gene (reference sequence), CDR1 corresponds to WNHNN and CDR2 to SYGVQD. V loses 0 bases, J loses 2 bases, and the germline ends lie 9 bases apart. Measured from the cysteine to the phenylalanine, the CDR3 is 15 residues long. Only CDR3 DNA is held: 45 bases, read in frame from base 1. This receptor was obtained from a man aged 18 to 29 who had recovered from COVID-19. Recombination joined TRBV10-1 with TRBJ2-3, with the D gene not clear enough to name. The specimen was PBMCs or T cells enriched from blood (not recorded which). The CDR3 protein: CASSESRRLTDTQYF. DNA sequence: TGCGCCAGCAGTGAGTCGAGGCGGCTCACAGATACGCAGTATTTT.